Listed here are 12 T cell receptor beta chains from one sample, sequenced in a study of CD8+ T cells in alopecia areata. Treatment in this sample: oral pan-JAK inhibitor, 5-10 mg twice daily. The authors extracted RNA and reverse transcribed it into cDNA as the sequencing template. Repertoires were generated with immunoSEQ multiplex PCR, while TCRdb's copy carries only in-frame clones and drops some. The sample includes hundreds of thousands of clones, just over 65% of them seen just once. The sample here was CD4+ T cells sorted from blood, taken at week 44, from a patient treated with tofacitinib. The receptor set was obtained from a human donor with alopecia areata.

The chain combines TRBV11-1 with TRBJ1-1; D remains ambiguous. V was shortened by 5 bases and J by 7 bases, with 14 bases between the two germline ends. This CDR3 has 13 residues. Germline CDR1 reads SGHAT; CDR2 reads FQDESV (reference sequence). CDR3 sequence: CASSQQLSHEAFF. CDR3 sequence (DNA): TGTGCCAGCAGCCAACAACTCTCGCATGAAGCTTTCTTT.

CDR3 sequence reads: CASSPGGGLGYTF. In nucleotides, the CDR3 is TGTGCCAGCAGCCCCGGGGGGGGACTCGGCTACACCTTC. The V and J genes are TRBV7-9 and TRBJ1-2; maybe TRBD1 (5 bases). Germline-derived CDR1 and CDR2 are SEHNR and FQNEAQ (reference sequence). The CDR3 runs to 13 residues. V lost 5 bases and J lost 8, with 15 bases in between.

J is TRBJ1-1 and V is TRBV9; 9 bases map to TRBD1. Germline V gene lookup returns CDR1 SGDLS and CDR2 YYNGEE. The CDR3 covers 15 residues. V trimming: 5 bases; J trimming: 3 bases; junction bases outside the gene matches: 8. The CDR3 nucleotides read TGTGCCAGCAGGCCCGGGACAGGGACTCACACTGAAGCTTTCTTT. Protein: CASRPGTGTHTEAFF.

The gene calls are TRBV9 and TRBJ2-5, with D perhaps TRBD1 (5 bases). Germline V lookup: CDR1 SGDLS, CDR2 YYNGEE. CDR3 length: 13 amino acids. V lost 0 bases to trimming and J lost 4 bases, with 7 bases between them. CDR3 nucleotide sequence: TGTGCCAGCAGCGTAGGGCAGGGAGAGACCCAGTACTTC. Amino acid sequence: CASSVGQGETQYF.

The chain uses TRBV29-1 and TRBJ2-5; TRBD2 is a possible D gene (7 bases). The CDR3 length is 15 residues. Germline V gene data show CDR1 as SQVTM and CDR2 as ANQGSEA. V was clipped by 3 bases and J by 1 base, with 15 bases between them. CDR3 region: CSVDGGPGGQETQYF. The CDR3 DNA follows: TGCAGCGTTGACGGGGGGCCGGGAGGCCAAGAGACCCAGTACTTC. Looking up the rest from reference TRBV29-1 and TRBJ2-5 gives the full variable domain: SAVISQKPSRDICQRGTSLTIQCQVDSQVTMMFWYRQQPGQSLTLIATANQGSEATYESGFVIDKFPISRPNLTFSTLTVSNMSPEDSSIYLCSVDGGPGGQETQYFGPGTRLLVL.

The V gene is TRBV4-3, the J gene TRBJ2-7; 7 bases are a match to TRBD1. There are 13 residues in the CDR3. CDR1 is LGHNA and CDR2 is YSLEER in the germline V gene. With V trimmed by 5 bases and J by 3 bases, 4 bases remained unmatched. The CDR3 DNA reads TGCGCCAGCAGCACAACAGGGGACTACGAGCAGTACTTC. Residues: CASSTTGDYEQYF.

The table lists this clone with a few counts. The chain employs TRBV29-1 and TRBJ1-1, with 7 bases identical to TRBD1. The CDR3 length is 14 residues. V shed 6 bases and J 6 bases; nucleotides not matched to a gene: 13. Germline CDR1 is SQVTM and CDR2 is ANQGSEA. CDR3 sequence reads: CSVRQGGSNSEAFF. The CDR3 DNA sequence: TGCAGCGTGAGACAGGGAGGGTCAAACTCTGAAGCTTTCTTT.

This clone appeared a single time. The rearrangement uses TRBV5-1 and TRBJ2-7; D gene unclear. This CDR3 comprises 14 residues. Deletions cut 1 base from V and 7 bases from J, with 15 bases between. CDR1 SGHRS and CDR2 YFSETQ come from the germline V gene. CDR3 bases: TGCGCCAGCAGCTTGACTCCCTTGAATGGGGAGCAGTACTTC. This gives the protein CASSLTPLNGEQYF.

CDR3 nucleotide sequence: TGTGCCAGCAGTGTTACAGGGGGAGAGCAGTACTTC. This translates into CASSVTGGEQYF. The J gene is TRBJ2-7, the V gene TRBV25-1; 8 bases are a match to TRBD1. The CDR3 is made up of 12 amino acids. V lost 4 bases to trimming and J lost 7 bases; unmatched junction nucleotides: 3. Looked up from germline, CDR1 is MGHDK and CDR2 is SYGVNS.

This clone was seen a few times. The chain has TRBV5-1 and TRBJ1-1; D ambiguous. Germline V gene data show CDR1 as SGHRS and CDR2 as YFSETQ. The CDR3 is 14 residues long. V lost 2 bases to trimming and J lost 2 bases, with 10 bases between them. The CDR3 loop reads CASSLNSGNTEAFF. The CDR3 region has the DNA TGCGCCAGCAGCTTAAACAGCGGAAACACTGAAGCTTTCTTT. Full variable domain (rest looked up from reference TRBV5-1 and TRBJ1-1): KAGVTQTPRYLIKTRGQQVTLSCSPISGHRSVSWYQQTPGQGLQFLFEYFSETQRNKGNFPGRFSGRQFSNSRSEMNVSTLELGDSALYLCASSLNSGNTEAFFGQGTRLTVV.

The CDR3 region has the DNA TGTGCCAGCAGCTTGAACAGGGGGCTAGGGGCCAACGTCCTGACTTTC. Amino acids: CASSLNRGLGANVLTF. The chain employs TRBV5-6 and TRBJ2-6; TRBD1 matches 9 bases. The germline V gene has CDR1 SGHDT and CDR2 YYEEEE. There are 16 residues in the CDR3. V was pared by 1 base and J by 4 bases, with 3 bases of the junction left unmatched.

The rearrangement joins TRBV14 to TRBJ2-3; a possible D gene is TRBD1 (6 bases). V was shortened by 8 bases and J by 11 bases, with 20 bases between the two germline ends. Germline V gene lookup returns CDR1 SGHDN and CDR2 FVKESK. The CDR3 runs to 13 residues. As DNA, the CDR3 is TGTGCCAGCTCGGGGACACCGCAGGATTGGCAGTATTTT. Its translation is CASSGTPQDWQYF.